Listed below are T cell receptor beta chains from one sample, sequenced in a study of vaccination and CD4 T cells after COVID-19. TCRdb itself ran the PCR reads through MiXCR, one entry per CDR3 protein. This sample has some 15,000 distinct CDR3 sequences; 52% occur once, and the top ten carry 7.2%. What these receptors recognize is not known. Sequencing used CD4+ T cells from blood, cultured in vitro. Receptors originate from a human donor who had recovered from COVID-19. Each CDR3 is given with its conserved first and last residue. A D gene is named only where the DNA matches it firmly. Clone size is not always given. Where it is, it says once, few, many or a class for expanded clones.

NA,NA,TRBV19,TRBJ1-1,CASMSQGGTEAFF,TGTGCCAGTATGTCGCAGGGAGGAACTGAAGCTTTCTTT
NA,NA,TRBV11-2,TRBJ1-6,CASSPIPAGVNSPLHF,TGTGCCAGCAGCCCTATCCCCGCAGGGGTGAATTCACCCCTCCACTTT
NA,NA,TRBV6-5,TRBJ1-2,CASSYPRARGYTF,TGTGCCAGCAGTTACCCACGGGCGCGGGGCTACACCTTC
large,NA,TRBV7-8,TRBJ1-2,CASSLSTGSFGYTF,TGTGCCAGCAGCTTATCGACAGGCTCGTTTGGCTACACCTTC
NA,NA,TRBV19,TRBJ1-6,CASSINQGANSPLHF,TGTGCCAGTAGTATCAATCAGGGCGCGAATTCACCCCTCCACTTT
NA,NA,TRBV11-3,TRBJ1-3,CASSPRGNTIYF,TGTGCCAGCAGCCCCAGAGGAAACACCATATATTTT
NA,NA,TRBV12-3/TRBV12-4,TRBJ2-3,CASSRAGSTQYF,TGTGCCAGCAGTCGGGCGGGATCCACGCAGTATTTT
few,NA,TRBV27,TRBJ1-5,CASSLARANQPQHF,TGTGCCAGCAGTCTCGCCAGGGCCAATCAGCCCCAGCATTTT
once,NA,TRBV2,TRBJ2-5,CASRERDVAETQYF,TGTGCCAGCAGGGAGAGGGACGTAGCAGAGACCCAGTACTTC
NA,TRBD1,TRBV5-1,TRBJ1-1,CASSPNRGGGGTEAFF,TGCGCCAGCAGCCCAAACAGGGGGGGAGGGGGGACTGAAGCTTTCTTT
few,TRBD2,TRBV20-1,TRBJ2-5,CSATGTSGTYQETQYF,TGCAGTGCTACCGGGACTAGCGGCACGTACCAAGAGACCCAGTACTTC